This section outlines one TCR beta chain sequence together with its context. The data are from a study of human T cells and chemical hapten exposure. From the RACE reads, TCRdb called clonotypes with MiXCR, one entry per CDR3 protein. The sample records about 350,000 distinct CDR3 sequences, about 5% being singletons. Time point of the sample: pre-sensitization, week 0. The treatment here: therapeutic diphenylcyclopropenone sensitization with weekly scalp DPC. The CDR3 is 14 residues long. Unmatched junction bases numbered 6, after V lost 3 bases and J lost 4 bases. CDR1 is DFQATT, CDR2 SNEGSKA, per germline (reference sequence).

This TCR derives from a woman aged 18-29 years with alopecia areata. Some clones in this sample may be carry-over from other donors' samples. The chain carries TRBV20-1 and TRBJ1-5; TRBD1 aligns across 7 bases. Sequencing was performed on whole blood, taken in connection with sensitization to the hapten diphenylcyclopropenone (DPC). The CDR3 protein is CSASPTGLNQPQHF. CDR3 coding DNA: TGCAGTGCTAGCCCGACAGGGCTTAATCAGCCCCAGCATTTT.